This T cell receptor beta chain was sequenced for a study of T-cell memory formation after mild COVID-19. The 5'RACE method, run with constant-segment primers, produced TCR alpha and TCR beta cDNA libraries (carrying sample barcodes and UMIs). TCRdb called the 5' RACE reads again in MiXCR, with one record for every CDR3 protein. The sample yields roughly 130,000 distinct CDR3 sequences, over 15% seen once. Overall study findings and caveats: Contracting CD8+ clones were enriched in EMRA, CD4+ mainly in CM and EM.

The table lists this clonotype with a few counts. Its antigen is still unknown. This CDR3 region has 13 residues. Per germline, CDR1 DFQATT and CDR2 SNEGSKA (reference sequence). After removal of 5 bases from V and 4 bases from J, the junction contained 7 bases not matched to a gene. This receptor was obtained from a young man who had mild COVID-19 (a few samples of this study predate the infection). Cell type and time point are not known. This chain uses TRBV20-1 with TRBJ1-2; 7 bases match TRBD1. The sequencing sample was made of PBMCs or a T cell subset sorted from them (not recorded which). DNA of the CDR3: TGCAGTGCTCGGTACGGACAGGCCTATGGCTACACCTTC. Amino acid sequence: CSARYGQAYGYTF.